What follows are 5 T cell receptor beta chains derived from one specimen sequenced in a study of OX40 agonist ivuxolimab in advanced cancers. TCRdb's copy holds only in-frame clones and misses some; the assay was immunoSEQ multiplex PCR. Of nearly 85,000 clones listed, 86% are singletons. The specimen comprised CD4+ or CD8+ T cells sorted from blood, sampled in a trial of the OX40 agonist ivuxolimab. Every receptor here comes from an adult with an advanced solid tumor such as melanoma, head and neck, liver or kidney cancer.

The chain joins TRBV11-3 to TRBJ2-7; 7 positions match TRBD2. This CDR3 is built from 16 residues. The V gene end was trimmed by 5 bases and the J gene end by 3 bases; junction bases not matched to a gene: 13. From germline, CDR1 is SGHNT and CDR2 YENEEA. The CDR3: CASSPGGGEEGYEQYF. DNA for the CDR3: TGTGCCAGCAGCCCCGGTGGGGGGGAAGAGGGCTACGAGCAGTACTTC.

This chain connects TRBV5-6 to TRBJ2-7; no firm D call. This CDR3 region has 11 residues. Trimming pared 3 bases from V and 4 bases from J, leaving 5 bases between. Germline V gives CDR1 SGHDT, CDR2 YYEEEE. The CDR3: CASSSVYEQYF. The CDR3 DNA sequence: TGTGCCAGCAGCTCAGTGTACGAGCAGTACTTC.

The genes are TRBV5-1 and TRBJ2-7, with a weak D call TRBD2 (6 bases). The germline CDR1 and CDR2 sequences are SGHRS and YFSETQ. Trimming cost V 5 bases and J 3 bases, with 18 bases left between them. The CDR3 spans 15 residues. In DNA form, the CDR3 reads TGCGCCAGCAGTGACGCGGGGTCCAGCTACTACGAGCAGTACTTC. It is translated as CASSDAGSSYYEQYF.

This chain joins TRBV13 and TRBJ2-7; D is uncertain. The V end lost 5 bases, the J end lost 6 bases, and 20 bases lay between the germline ends. CDR1 and CDR2 (germline): PRHDT, FYEKMQ (reference sequence). The CDR3 length is 15 residues. The CDR3 bases are TGTGCCAGCAGCCCCGGTGTTATCCCCGGTGGCGAGCAGTACTTC. Amino acid sequence: CASSPGVIPGGEQYF.

The chain has TRBV6-1 and TRBJ1-5; possible D gene TRBD1, 6 bases. CDR3 length equals 18 residues. Per germline, CDR1 MNHNS and CDR2 SASEGT. Between the trimmed V and J ends, which lost 3 bases and 10 bases, there was a span of 28 bases. CDR3 loop: CASSDPPHSGTLPSPQHF. CDR3 in DNA: TGTGCCAGCAGTGACCCGCCTCATTCCGGGACATTACCTAGCCCCCAGCATTTT.